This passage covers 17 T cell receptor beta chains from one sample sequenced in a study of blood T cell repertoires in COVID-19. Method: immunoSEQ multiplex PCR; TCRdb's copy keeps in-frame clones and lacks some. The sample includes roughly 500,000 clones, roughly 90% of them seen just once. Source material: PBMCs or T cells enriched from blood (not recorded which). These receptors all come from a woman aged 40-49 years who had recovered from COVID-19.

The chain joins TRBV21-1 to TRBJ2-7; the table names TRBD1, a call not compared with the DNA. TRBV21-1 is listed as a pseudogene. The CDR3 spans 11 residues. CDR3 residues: CASSKGREQYF. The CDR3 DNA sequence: TGTGCCAGCAGCAAAGGCAGAGAGCAGTACTTC.

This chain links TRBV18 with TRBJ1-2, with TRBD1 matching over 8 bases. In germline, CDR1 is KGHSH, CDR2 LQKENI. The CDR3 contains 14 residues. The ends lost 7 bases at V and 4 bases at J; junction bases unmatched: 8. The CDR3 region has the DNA TGTGCCAGCTGGCCAGGGGGACAGGTCTATGGCTACACCTTC. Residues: CASWPGGQVYGYTF.

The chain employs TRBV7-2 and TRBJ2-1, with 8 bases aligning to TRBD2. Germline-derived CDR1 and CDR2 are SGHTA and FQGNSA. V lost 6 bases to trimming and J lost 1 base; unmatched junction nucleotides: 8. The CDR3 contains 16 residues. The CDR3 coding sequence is TGTGCCAGCAGGGATACTATAGCGGGATCCTACAATGAGCAGTTCTTC. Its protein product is CASRDTIAGSYNEQFF.

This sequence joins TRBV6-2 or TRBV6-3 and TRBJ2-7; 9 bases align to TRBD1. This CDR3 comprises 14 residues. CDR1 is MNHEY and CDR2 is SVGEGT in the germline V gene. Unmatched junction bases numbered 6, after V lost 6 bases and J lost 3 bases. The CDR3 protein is CASSGGTGFYEQYF. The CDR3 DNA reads TGTGCCAGCAGCGGAGGGACAGGGTTCTACGAGCAGTACTTC.

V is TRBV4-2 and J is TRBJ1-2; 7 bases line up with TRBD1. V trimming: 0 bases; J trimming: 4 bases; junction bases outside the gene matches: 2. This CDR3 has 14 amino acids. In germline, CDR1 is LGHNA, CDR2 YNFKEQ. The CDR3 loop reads CASSQDAGGYGYTF. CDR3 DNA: TGTGCCAGCAGCCAAGATGCAGGGGGCTATGGCTACACCTTC.

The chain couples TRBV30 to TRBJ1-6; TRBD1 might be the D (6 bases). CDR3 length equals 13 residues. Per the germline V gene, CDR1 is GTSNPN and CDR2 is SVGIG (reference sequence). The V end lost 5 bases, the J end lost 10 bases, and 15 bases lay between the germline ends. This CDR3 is CAWESGHGSPLHF. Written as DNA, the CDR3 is TGTGCCTGGGAATCGGGACACGGATCACCCCTCCACTTT.

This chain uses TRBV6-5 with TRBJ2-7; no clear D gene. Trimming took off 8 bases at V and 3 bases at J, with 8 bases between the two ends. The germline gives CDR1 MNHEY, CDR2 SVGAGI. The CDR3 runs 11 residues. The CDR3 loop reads CASGLGYEQYF. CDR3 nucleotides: TGTGCCAGCGGGCTGGGCTACGAGCAGTACTTC.

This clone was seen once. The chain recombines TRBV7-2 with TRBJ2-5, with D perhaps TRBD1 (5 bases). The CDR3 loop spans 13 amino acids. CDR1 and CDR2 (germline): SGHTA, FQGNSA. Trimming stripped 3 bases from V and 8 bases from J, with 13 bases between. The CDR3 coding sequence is TGTGCCAGCAGCTTGGAGCAGGGTATAACCCAGTACTTC. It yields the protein CASSLEQGITQYF.

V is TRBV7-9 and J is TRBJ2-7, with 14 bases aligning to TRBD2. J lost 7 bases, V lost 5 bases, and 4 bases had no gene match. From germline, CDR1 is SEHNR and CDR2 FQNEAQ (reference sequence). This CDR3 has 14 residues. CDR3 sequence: CASSQGTSGREQYF. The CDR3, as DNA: TGTGCCAGCAGCCAAGGGACTAGCGGGAGAGAGCAGTACTTC.

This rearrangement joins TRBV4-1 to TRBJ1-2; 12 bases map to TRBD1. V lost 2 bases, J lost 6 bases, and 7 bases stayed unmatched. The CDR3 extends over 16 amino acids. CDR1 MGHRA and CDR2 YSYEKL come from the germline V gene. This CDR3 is CASSQPGQGALDGYTF. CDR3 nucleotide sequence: TGCGCCAGCAGCCAACCGGGACAGGGGGCGCTTGATGGCTACACCTTC.

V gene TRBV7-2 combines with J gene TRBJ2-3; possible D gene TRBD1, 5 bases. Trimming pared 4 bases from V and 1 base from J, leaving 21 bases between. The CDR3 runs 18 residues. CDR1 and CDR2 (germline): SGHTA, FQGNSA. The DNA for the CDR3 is TGTGCCAGCAGCTCTAGACAGATGAGACCCCCTGGCACAGATACGCAGTATTTT. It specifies CASSSRQMRPPGTDTQYF.

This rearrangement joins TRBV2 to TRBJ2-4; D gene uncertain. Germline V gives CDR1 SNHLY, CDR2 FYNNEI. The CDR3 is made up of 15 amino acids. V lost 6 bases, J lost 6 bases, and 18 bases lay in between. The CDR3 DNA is TGTGCCAGCAGGATCGACAACCTGTCCCCAAACATTCAGTACTTC. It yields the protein CASRIDNLSPNIQYF.

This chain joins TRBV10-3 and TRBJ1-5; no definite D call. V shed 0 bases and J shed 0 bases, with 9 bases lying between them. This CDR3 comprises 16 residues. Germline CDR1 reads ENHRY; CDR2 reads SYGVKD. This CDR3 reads CAISESPQYSNQPQHF. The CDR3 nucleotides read TGTGCCATCAGTGAGTCCCCGCAGTATAGCAATCAGCCCCAGCATTTT.

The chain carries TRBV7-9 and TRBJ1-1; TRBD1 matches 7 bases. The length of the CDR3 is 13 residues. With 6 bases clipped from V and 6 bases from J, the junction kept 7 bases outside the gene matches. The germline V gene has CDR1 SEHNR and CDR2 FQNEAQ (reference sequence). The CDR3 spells CASRGEQGSEAFF. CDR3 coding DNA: TGTGCCAGCAGGGGGGAACAGGGGTCTGAAGCTTTCTTT.

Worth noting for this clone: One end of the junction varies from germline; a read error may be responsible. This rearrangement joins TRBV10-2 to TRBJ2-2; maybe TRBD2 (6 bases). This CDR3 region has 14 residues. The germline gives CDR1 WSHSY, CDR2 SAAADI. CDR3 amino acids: CASSDGGNAGELFF. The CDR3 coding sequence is TGCGCCAGCAGTGATGGGGGGAACGCCGGGGAGCTGTTTTTT.

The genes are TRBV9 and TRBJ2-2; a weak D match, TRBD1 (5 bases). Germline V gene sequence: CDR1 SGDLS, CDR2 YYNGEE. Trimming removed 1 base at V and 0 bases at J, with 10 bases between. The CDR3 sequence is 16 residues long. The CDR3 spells CASSVRQLPNTGELFF. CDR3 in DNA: TGTGCCAGCAGCGTAAGACAGCTTCCGAACACCGGGGAGCTGTTTTTT. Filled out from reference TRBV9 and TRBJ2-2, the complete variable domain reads DSGVTQTPKHLITATGQRVTLRCSPRSGDLSVYWYQQSLDQGLQFLIQYYNGEERAKGNILERFSAQQFPDLHSELNLSSLELGDSALYFCASSVRQLPNTGELFFGEGSRLTVL.

DNA for the CDR3: TGTGCCAGCAGGGTGGGGGAGGTAAACACTGAAGCTTTCTTT. This encodes CASRVGEVNTEAFF. This sequence joins TRBV6-5 and TRBJ1-1, with a possible D match to TRBD1 (5 bases). The V end was cut by 6 bases, the J end by 2 bases, with 13 bases between. Germline loops: CDR1 MNHEY, CDR2 SVGAGI. This CDR3 comprises 14 residues.